There are a few counts of the clone carrying this TCR beta chain. A sample-barcoded 5' primer and a J-beta primer mix were used in a second PCR of about 7 to 12 cycles. TCRdb reprocessed the 5' RACE reads with MiXCR, giving one entry per CDR3 protein. The table records about 570,000 distinct CDR3 sequences, 25% to 30% of them present only once. CDR3 length equals 15 residues. CDR1 and CDR2 from the germline V gene are MNHEY and SVGEGT. V lost 6 bases to trimming and J lost 2 bases; unmatched junction nucleotides: 8. The data are from a study of blood T cells in healthy people across ages. The source is a woman in her sixties or seventies in good health. V usage is TRBV6-2 or TRBV6-3 and J usage is TRBJ2-3, with 7 positions matching TRBD1. Sequenced sample: blood. The CDR3 region has the DNA TGTGCCAGCAGACACGATCAGGGGGTCACAGATACGCAGTATTTT. Translation gives CASRHDQGVTDTQYF.